This T cell receptor beta chain was recorded in a study of OX40 agonist ivuxolimab in advanced cancers. Germline-derived CDR1 and CDR2 are SGHNT and YYREEE (reference sequence). The V end was cut by 0 bases, the J end by 1 base, with 7 bases between. There are 14 residues in the CDR3. Sequencing used immunoSEQ multiplex PCR; TCRdb keeps in-frame clones, though not all of them. The repertoire holds 55,000 to 70,000 clones, with approximately 82% as singletons. The sequence derives from an adult with an advanced solid tumor such as melanoma, head and neck, liver or kidney cancer. The material sequenced was CD4+ or CD8+ T cells sorted from blood, taken in a trial of the OX40 agonist ivuxolimab. The rearrangement joins TRBV5-4 to TRBJ1-1; D ambiguous. The CDR3 spells CASSLGASNTEAFF. The CDR3 DNA sequence: TGTGCCAGCAGCTTGGGGGCCTCGAACACTGAAGCTTTCTTT. Filled out from reference TRBV5-4 and TRBJ1-1, the complete variable domain reads ETGVTQSPTHLIKTRGQQVTLRCSSQSGHNTVSWYQQALGQGPQFIFQYYREEENGRGNFPPRFSGLQFPNYSSELNVNALELDDSALYLCASSLGASNTEAFFGQGTRLTVV.